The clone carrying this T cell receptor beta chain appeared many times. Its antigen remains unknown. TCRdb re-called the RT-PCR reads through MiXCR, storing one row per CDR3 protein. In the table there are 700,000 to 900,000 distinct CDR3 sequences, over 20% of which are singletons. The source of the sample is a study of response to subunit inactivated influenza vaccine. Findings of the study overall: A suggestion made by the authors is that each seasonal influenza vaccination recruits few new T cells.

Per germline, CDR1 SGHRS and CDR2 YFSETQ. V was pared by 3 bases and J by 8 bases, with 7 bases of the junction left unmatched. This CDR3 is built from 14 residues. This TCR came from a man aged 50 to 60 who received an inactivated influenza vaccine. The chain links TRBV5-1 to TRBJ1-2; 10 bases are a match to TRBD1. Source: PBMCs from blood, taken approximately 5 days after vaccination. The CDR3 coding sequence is TGCGCCAGCAGCTCGGGACAGGGGACGGAGGGCTACACCTTC. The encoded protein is CASSSGQGTEGYTF.